A single T cell receptor (beta chain) is shown here with its context. All patients relapsed after autologous stem cell transplantation, and brentuximab vedotin exposure varied. The data stem from a study of PD-1 blockade in classical Hodgkin lymphoma. The protocol was immunoSEQ multiplex PCR, while the TCRdb copy is restricted to in-frame clones and leaves out a portion. The sample consists of some 96,000 clones, approximately 80% of them appearing once. Unmatched junction bases numbered 7, after V lost 6 bases and J lost 3 bases. Germline V gives CDR1 SNHLY, CDR2 FYNNEI. The CDR3 extends over 14 amino acids.

This TCR was sampled from a human donor with classical Hodgkin lymphoma. This sequence joins TRBV2 and TRBJ2-7; the match to TRBD1 covers 8 bases. Here the sequenced sample was peripheral blood mononuclear cells (PBMCs), taken at baseline. The CDR3 coding sequence is TGTGCCAGCAGAGGACAGGGCACGAACTACGAGCAGTACTTC. It encodes CASRGQGTNYEQYF.